The next 6 T cell receptor beta chains were all read from a single sample in a study of cytomegalovirus exposure and HLA in healthy donors. The PCR ran on 60 Vbeta and 13 Jbeta primers. The protocol was immunoSEQ multiplex PCR, while the TCRdb copy is restricted to in-frame clones and leaves out a portion. The table has about 170,000 clones, roughly 60% seen once; the top ten hold around 3.2%. The sequencing sample was made of PBMCs. The source is a man aged 40-50 years in good health and CMV-seronegative.

This clone occurred a few times. Mismatch with germline at one junction end may stem from a read error. This sequence joins TRBV5-1 and TRBJ2-5; weak D call: TRBD1 (6 bases). This CDR3 is 12 amino acids long. Germline values: CDR1 SGHRS, CDR2 YFSETQ. CDR3 residues: CASSLEGGTQYF. CDR3 nucleotide sequence: TGCGCCAGCAGTTTGGAAGGGGGGACCCAGTACTTC. Looking up the rest from reference TRBV5-1 and TRBJ2-5 gives the full variable domain: KAGVTQTPRYLIKTRGQQVTLSCSPISGHRSVSWYQQTPGQGLQFLFEYFSETQRNKGNFPGRFSGRQFSNSRSEMNVSTLELGDSALYLCASSLEGGTQYFGPGTRLLVL.

The chain carries TRBV7-2 and TRBJ1-5, with TRBD1 as a possible D gene (6 bases). Germline V gene sequence: CDR1 SGHTA, CDR2 FQGNSA. Trimming shortened V by 5 bases and J by 0 bases, and 17 bases separated the two germline ends. The CDR3 runs to 17 residues. In DNA, the CDR3 is TGTGCCAGCAGCGGGGGTAGGGGGGGAAATAGCAATCAGCCCCAGCATTTT. Protein: CASSGGRGGNSNQPQHF.

V usage is TRBV23-1 and J usage is TRBJ2-7; D uncertain. TRBV23-1 is identified as an open reading frame with a role that is uncertain. The CDR3 has 17 amino acids. V gave up 4 bases and J gave up 3 bases, with 22 bases separating them. DNA for the CDR3: TGCGCCAGCAGTCCTCCCCTCGTGAGGCCCATAGTCTACGAGCAGTACTTC. The encoded protein is CASSPPLVRPIVYEQYF.

V and J are TRBV6-5 and TRBJ1-4; D is unresolved. V shed 6 bases and J shed 4 bases, with 15 bases lying between them. Germline CDR1 MNHEY, CDR2 SVGAGI. This CDR3 contains 15 residues. CDR3 residues: CASSRWVRDNEKLFF. CDR3 DNA: TGTGCCAGCAGCCGATGGGTGAGGGATAATGAAAAACTGTTTTTT.

CDR3 loop: CASSGRLAGAVETQYF. CDR3 in DNA: TGTGCCAGCAGTGGACGACTAGCGGGAGCAGTGGAGACCCAGTACTTC. The chain combines TRBV2 with TRBJ2-5, with 12 bases identical to TRBD2. CDR3 length: 16 residues. V was pared by 4 bases and J by 5 bases, with 8 bases of the junction left unmatched. Germline loops: CDR1 SNHLY, CDR2 FYNNEI. The complete variable domain, with remaining parts taken from reference TRBV2 and TRBJ2-5, reads EPEVTQTPSHQVTQMGQEVILRCVPISNHLYFYWYRQILGQKVEFLVSFYNNEISEKSEIFDDQFSVERPDGSNFTLKIRSTKLEDSAMYFCASSGRLAGAVETQYFGPGTRLLVL.

Here the CDR3 DNA reads TGTGCAAGTCGCACCCTCGGGGGGAGGCGGGAGACCACTGAAGCTTTCTTT. Translating gives CASRTLGGRRETTEAFF. The chain has TRBV12-2 and TRBJ1-1. TRBV12-2 is a pseudogene. This CDR3 has 17 amino acids.